The 8 T cell receptor beta chains reported below all come from one sample, sequenced in a study of blood T cells in healthy people across ages. The use of a sample-barcoded 5' primer and a J-beta primer mix characterized a second PCR of about 6 to 12 cycles. Each CDR3 protein gets one entry after TCRdb re-called the 5' RACE reads with MiXCR. The sample lists more than 500,000 distinct CDR3 sequences; roughly a quarter were seen once. The same sample was also studied in work on T cells of mothers and their children.

The sample comprised blood. The receptors shown here come from a boy under 10 years old in good health.

This chain links TRBV29-1 with TRBJ1-2; possible D gene TRBD1, 5 bases. The germline V gene has CDR1 SQVTM and CDR2 ANQGSEA. The CDR3 has 14 amino acids. Trimming removed 0 bases from V and 2 bases from J, with 10 bases in between. The CDR3 here is CSVEEPGRNYGYTF. The CDR3 nucleotides are TGCAGCGTTGAAGAGCCAGGGAGAAACTATGGCTACACCTTC.

The rearrangement links TRBV10-3 to TRBJ2-3, with 8 positions matching TRBD1. Germline loops: CDR1 ENHRY, CDR2 SYGVKD. The CDR3 loop spans 15 amino acids. V shed 8 bases and J 6 bases; nucleotides not matched to a gene: 13. The CDR3 region is CAISDDRGLSDTQYF. DNA for the CDR3: TGTGCCATCTCAGACGACAGGGGCCTTAGTGATACGCAGTATTTT.

This clonotype was counted a few times. The chain links TRBV7-9 to TRBJ2-7; D possibly corresponds to TRBD2 (6 bases). The CDR3 is 15 residues long. Trimming took 3 bases from V and 5 from J, leaving 17 bases between them. Germline-derived CDR1 and CDR2 are SEHNR and FQNEAQ (reference sequence). The CDR3 DNA reads as TGTGCCAGCAGCTTGGGGCTCGGACTACCCGACGAGCAGTACTTC. This encodes CASSLGLGLPDEQYF.

J is TRBJ2-7 and V is TRBV13; D is perhaps TRBD1 or TRBD2 (6 bases each). CDR1 PRHDT and CDR2 FYEKMQ come from the germline V gene (reference sequence). The CDR3 sequence is 18 residues long. V was cut by 5 bases and J by 3 bases, with 26 bases left in between. For the CDR3, the DNA is TGTGCCAGCAGCCCCTGGGGGGCTTTCTCCGCATTGAACTACGAGCAGTACTTC. This encodes CASSPWGAFSALNYEQYF.

The CDR3 coding sequence is TGCGCCAGCAGCCGCCGAAGCAGCTCTGGAAACACCATATATTTT. The encoded protein is CASSRRSSSGNTIYF. V usage is TRBV5-1 and J usage is TRBJ1-3; D remains unclear. The germline CDR1 and CDR2 sequences are SGHRS and YFSETQ. The CDR3 runs to 15 residues. V lost 4 bases and J 0 bases, leaving 11 bases between the germline ends.

This chain joins TRBV9 and TRBJ2-1; 8 bases match TRBD2. Germline CDR1 is SGDLS and CDR2 is YYNGEE. CDR3 size: 15 residues. V shed 0 bases, J shed 9 bases, and the junction held 8 bases outside the gene matches. This CDR3 is CASSVGVSGIGEQFF. The CDR3 coding sequence is TGTGCCAGCAGCGTAGGGGTTAGCGGGATTGGTGAGCAGTTCTTC.

The chain carries TRBV12-3 or TRBV12-4 and TRBJ1-1, with D perhaps matching TRBD1 (6 bases). This CDR3 region has 17 residues. V was shortened by 9 bases and J by 3 bases, with 26 bases between the two germline ends. The CDR3 sequence: CASNLTWDTKGDTEAFF. The CDR3 DNA follows: TGTGCCAGTAACTTGACCTGGGACACCAAGGGTGACACTGAAGCTTTCTTT.

The V call is TRBV20-1, the J call TRBJ2-7; tentatively, D is TRBD2 (6 bases). V lost 6 bases and J 7 bases, leaving 25 bases between the germline ends. Germline lookup yields CDR1 DFQATT and CDR2 SNEGSKA (reference sequence). This CDR3 region has 15 residues. The CDR3 DNA is TGCAGTGCCAAGGGCGTGGCTAGCGCCCGGGATGAGCAGTACTTC. This gives the protein CSAKGVASARDEQYF.